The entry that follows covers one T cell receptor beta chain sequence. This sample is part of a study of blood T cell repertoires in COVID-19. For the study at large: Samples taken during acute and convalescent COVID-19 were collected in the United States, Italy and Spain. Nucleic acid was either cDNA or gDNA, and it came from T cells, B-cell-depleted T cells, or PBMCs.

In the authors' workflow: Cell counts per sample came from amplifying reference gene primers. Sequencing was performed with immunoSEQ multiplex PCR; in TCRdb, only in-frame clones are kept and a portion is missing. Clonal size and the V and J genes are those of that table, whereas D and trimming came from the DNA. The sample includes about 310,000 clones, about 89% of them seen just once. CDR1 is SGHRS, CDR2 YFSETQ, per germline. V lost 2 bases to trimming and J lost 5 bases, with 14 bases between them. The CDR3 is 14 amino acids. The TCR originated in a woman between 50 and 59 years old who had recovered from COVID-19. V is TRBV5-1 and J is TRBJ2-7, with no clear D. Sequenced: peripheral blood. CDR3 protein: CASSFSDSTDEQYF. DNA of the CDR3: TGCGCCAGCAGCTTTAGTGATTCAACGGACGAGCAGTACTTC.